The 32 T cell receptor beta chains in this list originate from one sample, sequenced in a study of blood T cells in healthy people across ages. A J-beta primer mix and a sample-barcoded 5' primer were used in a second PCR of about 7 to 12 cycles. TCRdb ran MiXCR on the 5' RACE reads and lists one entry per CDR3 protein. The data contain more than 1.4 million distinct CDR3 sequences, approximately 40% of them singletons. Sequencing used blood. These receptors came from a woman under 30 in good health.

The chain couples TRBV3-1 to TRBJ2-2; 7 bases fit TRBD2. The germline V gene encodes CDR1 LGHDT and CDR2 YNNKEL (reference sequence). V lost 1 base and J lost 4; bases outside the gene matches: 6. The CDR3 is made up of 16 amino acids. CDR3 nucleotide sequence: TGTGCCAGCAGCCAAGCGGCGGGAGTAGTCACCGGGGAGCTGTTTTTT. This encodes CASSQAAGVVTGELFF. Combining the CDR3 with reference TRBV3-1 and TRBJ2-2 gives the whole variable domain DTAVSQTPKYLVTQMGNDKSIKCEQNLGHDTMYWYKQDSKKFLKIMFSYNNKELIINETVPNRFSPKSPDKAHLNLHINSLELGDSAVYFCASSQAAGVVTGELFFGEGSRLTVL.

Comment on this clonotype: A much larger clone differs from this one at a single base, so this may be a read error. V usage is TRBV10-3 and J usage is TRBJ1-2; tentatively, D is TRBD1 (5 bases). The CDR3 consists of 14 residues. Germline lookup yields CDR1 ENHRY and CDR2 SYGVKD. CDR3 in amino acids: CAISESLRDGGCTF. In DNA form, the CDR3 reads TGTGCCATCAGTGAGTCTTTGAGGGACGGAGGCTGCACCTTC.

This clonotype was detected a few times. This chain links TRBV7-2 with TRBJ2-1; D not certain. Germline assignment: CDR1 SGHTA and CDR2 FQGNSA. The CDR3 extends over 12 amino acids. Trimming took off 5 bases at V and 5 bases at J, with 7 bases between the two ends. The CDR3 sequence is CASSTAHNEQFF. In nucleotides, the CDR3 is TGTGCCAGCAGCACAGCTCACAATGAGCAGTTCTTC.

This clonotype has a count of ten or more. This chain uses TRBV12-3 or TRBV12-4 with TRBJ2-7, with TRBD2 matching over 9 bases. V lost 5 bases, J lost 2 bases, and 7 bases stayed unmatched. CDR3 length: 15 residues. The CDR3 DNA reads as TGTGCCAGCAGTCCCGAACTAGCGGGTCCCTACGAGCAGTACTTC. The encoded protein is CASSPELAGPYEQYF.

The V gene is TRBV20-1, the J gene TRBJ2-7, with D tentatively TRBD2 (5 bases). Trimming pared 1 base from V and 3 bases from J, leaving 13 bases between. The CDR3 runs to 14 residues. Looked up from germline, CDR1 is DFQATT and CDR2 is SNEGSKA (reference sequence). For the CDR3, the DNA is TGCAGTGCTAGAGTAGTCGTAGGGAGCTACGAGCAGTACTTC. Encoded protein: CSARVVVGSYEQYF.

The J gene is TRBJ2-3, the V gene TRBV27; perhaps TRBD2 as D (5 bases). The CDR3 consists of 15 residues. CDR1 MNHEY and CDR2 SMNVEV come from the germline V gene (reference sequence). Trimming left V 5 bases short and J 1 base short, with 13 bases between. The CDR3 sequence is CASSPRGQGTDTQYF. DNA of the CDR3: TGTGCCAGCAGTCCCCGAGGGCAGGGCACAGATACGCAGTATTTT.

This clonotype appeared a single time. The chain carries TRBV21-1 and TRBJ1-2; whether TRBD1, the table's D call, matches the DNA was not checked. TRBV21-1 has pseudogene status. This CDR3 has 17 amino acids. Here the CDR3 DNA reads TGTGCCAGCAGCAAACGAGGGACAGGGGACCGCACGGATGGCTACACCTTC. This encodes CASSKRGTGDRTDGYTF.

This clonotype was recorded a few times. This chain uses TRBV6-1 with TRBJ1-5, with a possible D match to TRBD1 (6 bases). The V end was cut by 3 bases, the J end by 5 bases, with 11 bases between. The germline V gene encodes CDR1 MNHNS and CDR2 SASEGT. The CDR3 has 14 amino acids. CDR3 DNA sequence: TGTGCCAGCAGTGACCTGGGGGGGCATCAGCCCCAGCATTTT. Translating it yields CASSDLGGHQPQHF.

The V gene is TRBV4-2, the J gene TRBJ2-1, with unresolved D. Germline V gives CDR1 LGHNA, CDR2 YNFKEQ. V gave up 3 bases and J gave up 6 bases, with 9 bases separating them. The CDR3 loop spans 13 amino acids. In DNA, the CDR3 is TGTGCCAGCAGCCAGAGTGGGGTCAATGAGCAGTTCTTC. It specifies CASSQSGVNEQFF.

The chain couples TRBV4-1 to TRBJ2-2; TRBD2 matches 7 bases. This CDR3 region has 17 residues. Trimming took 1 base from V and 4 from J; bases not matched to a gene: 9. Looked up from germline, CDR1 is MGHRA and CDR2 is YSYEKL. Here the CDR3 reads CASSQGATSLVTGELFF. The CDR3 DNA is TGCGCCAGCAGCCAAGGGGCGACTAGCCTTGTCACCGGGGAGCTGTTTTTT.

V and J are TRBV20-1 and TRBJ2-7; D may match TRBD1 or TRBD2 (5 bases each). Germline V gene lookup returns CDR1 DFQATT and CDR2 SNEGSKA (reference sequence). This CDR3 contains 15 residues. V lost 0 bases and J lost 6, with 18 bases in between. The CDR3, as DNA: TGCAGTGCTAGAGATCCCAGGGCCCGAGGGACCGAGCAGTACTTC. Its protein product is CSARDPRARGTEQYF.

This chain connects TRBV2 to TRBJ2-7; the D call may be TRBD1 or TRBD2 (5 bases each). V dropped 6 bases and J dropped 2 bases, with 17 bases sitting between them. CDR1 and CDR2 (germline): SNHLY, FYNNEI. The CDR3 is 15 residues long. CDR3 sequence reads: CASREARDLTYEQYF. DNA for the CDR3: TGTGCCAGCAGGGAGGCCCGGGACCTTACCTACGAGCAGTACTTC.

This clonotype showed up just a few times. V is TRBV9 and J is TRBJ2-1, with 7 nucleotides matching TRBD2. The CDR3 is 16 residues long. Trimming cost V 4 bases and J 2 bases; bases outside gene matches: 9. Germline V lookup: CDR1 SGDLS, CDR2 YYNGEE. CDR3 region: CASSPPGGGTYNEQFF. The CDR3 region has the DNA TGTGCCAGCAGCCCACCGGGCGGGGGAACCTACAATGAGCAGTTCTTC.

The chain has TRBV20-1 and TRBJ2-5; D unclear. This CDR3 spans 16 amino acids. The germline V gene encodes CDR1 DFQATT and CDR2 SNEGSKA (reference sequence). The V gene lost 6 bases and the J gene lost 1 base, with 21 bases spanning the gap. CDR3 in DNA: TGCAGTGCCGAGGATCGCCTTAAAAGGGTCCAAGAGACCCAGTACTTC. This sequence encodes CSAEDRLKRVQETQYF.

This clonotype was picked up a small number of times. The chain combines TRBV20-1 with TRBJ2-7, with 8 nucleotides matching TRBD2. The CDR3 has 14 amino acids. Per germline, CDR1 DFQATT and CDR2 SNEGSKA (reference sequence). V was pared by 6 bases and J by 1 base, with 8 bases of the junction left unmatched. The CDR3 nucleotides are TGCAGTGCCCCAAGGGTAGCGGGGTCCTACGAGCAGTACTTC. Its translation is CSAPRVAGSYEQYF.

The V call is TRBV20-1, the J call TRBJ2-7, with D perhaps TRBD2 (7 bases). Gene TRBJ2-4 matches the end of the DNA better, so the J call may be wrong. This CDR3 has 11 amino acids. Germline V gene sequence: CDR1 DFQATT, CDR2 SNEGSKA (reference sequence). The CDR3 DNA follows: TGCAGTGCGCCCGGGGGGCACATTCAGTACTTC. This codes for CSAPGGHIQYF.

V usage is TRBV20-1 and J usage is TRBJ2-5, with 7 bases fitting TRBD2. TRBJ2-1 matches the DNA end more closely, so the J call is doubtful. Germline assignment: CDR1 DFQATT and CDR2 SNEGSKA (reference sequence). CDR3 length equals 15 residues. As DNA, the CDR3 is TGCAGTGCTAGAGGGCTAGCGGACCTACAAGAGACCCAGTTCTTC. Encoded protein: CSARGLADLQETQFF.

This clonotype was detected a few times. This sequence joins TRBV7-2 and TRBJ1-2, with 7 positions matching TRBD1. The germline CDR1 and CDR2 sequences are SGHTA and FQGNSA. This CDR3 is built from 15 residues. V lost 5 bases to trimming and J lost 8 bases; unmatched junction nucleotides: 14. This chain's CDR3 is CASSPQGGWVNGYTF. DNA of the CDR3: TGTGCCAGCAGCCCCCAGGGGGGTTGGGTTAACGGCTACACCTTC. Together with reference TRBV7-2 and TRBJ1-2, the CDR3 gives the full variable domain: GAGVSQSPSNKVTEKGKDVELRCDPISGHTALYWYRQSLGQGLEFLIYFQGNSAPDKSGLPSDRFSAERTGGSVSTLTIQRTQQEDSAVYLCASSPQGGWVNGYTFGSGTRLTVV.

This clonotype has only a few counts. The V and J genes are TRBV7-9 and TRBJ1-4, with a weak D call TRBD1 (6 bases). Deletions cut 5 bases from V and 1 base from J, with 11 bases between. The CDR3 length is 15 residues. Germline CDR1 and CDR2: SEHNR and FQNEAQ (reference sequence). CDR3 sequence reads: CASSQQGITNEKLFF. The DNA of the CDR3 is TGTGCCAGCAGCCAACAGGGCATAACTAATGAAAAACTGTTTTTT.

The chain recombines TRBV20-1 with TRBJ2-3, with 8 bases matching TRBD2. The J segment lost 2 bases and the V segment lost 6 bases, leaving 4 bases of the junction unmatched. The germline gives CDR1 DFQATT, CDR2 SNEGSKA (reference sequence). CDR3 length: 13 residues. Here the CDR3 reads CSATSGNTDTQYF. The CDR3, as DNA: TGCAGTGCCACTAGCGGAAACACAGATACGCAGTATTTT.

This clonotype was picked up a small number of times. The V gene is TRBV6-5, the J gene TRBJ2-1, with 9 bases lining up with TRBD1. The ends lost 2 bases at V and 4 bases at J; junction bases unmatched: 3. CDR3 length: 15 amino acids. CDR1 and CDR2 (germline): MNHEY, SVGAGI. The CDR3, as DNA: TGTGCCAGCAGTTACCGGGACAGGGAATACAATGAGCAGTTCTTC. It translates to CASSYRDREYNEQFF.

This clonotype was detected ten times or more. The chain couples TRBV4-1 to TRBJ2-7; no clear D. V lost 0 bases and J 0 bases, leaving 9 bases between the germline ends. CDR1 MGHRA and CDR2 YSYEKL come from the germline V gene. The CDR3 runs to 15 residues. The CDR3 sequence: CASSQDRLSSYEQYF. CDR3 nucleotides: TGCGCCAGCAGCCAAGACCGCCTCAGCTCCTACGAGCAGTACTTC.

This sequence joins TRBV5-1 and TRBJ2-5; a weak D match, TRBD2 (5 bases). V lost 4 bases, J lost 5 bases, and 24 bases lay in between. In germline, CDR1 is SGHRS, CDR2 YFSETQ. The CDR3 totals 17 residues. The CDR3 coding sequence is TGCGCCAGCAGCCCCTACCCTGTTCGGACCCAGCGGGAGACCCAGTACTTC. Translated, it gives CASSPYPVRTQRETQYF. Based on the CDR3 plus reference TRBV5-1 and TRBJ2-5, the full variable domain is KAGVTQTPRYLIKTRGQQVTLSCSPISGHRSVSWYQQTPGQGLQFLFEYFSETQRNKGNFPGRFSGRQFSNSRSEMNVSTLELGDSALYLCASSPYPVRTQRETQYFGPGTRLLVL.

The rearrangement uses TRBV6-5 and TRBJ1-2; D gene ambiguous. This CDR3 has 13 residues. Germline values: CDR1 MNHEY, CDR2 SVGAGI. V lost 5 bases and J 6 bases, leaving 13 bases between the germline ends. The CDR3 region has the DNA TGTGCCAGCAGTACCACCCCACACCATGGCTACACCTTC. It specifies CASSTTPHHGYTF.

The chain's CDR3 is CASSQAPLLGTDTQYF. CDR3 coding DNA: TGCGCCAGCAGCCAAGCTCCCTTATTGGGAACAGATACGCAGTATTTT. The rearrangement links TRBV4-1 to TRBJ2-3, with no clear D. V was clipped by 1 base and J by 3 bases, with 14 bases between them. Germline assignment: CDR1 MGHRA and CDR2 YSYEKL. The CDR3 is 16 residues long.

The chain is built from TRBV29-1 and TRBJ1-1; perhaps TRBD1 as D (5 bases). With 6 bases removed from V and 5 bases from J, the gap between germline ends came to 19 bases. This CDR3 contains 14 residues. Germline V gene data show CDR1 as SQVTM and CDR2 as ANQGSEA. In nucleotides, the CDR3 is TGCAGCGTCCTAGCCGGGGCTAAAAGAACTGAAGCTTTCTTT. Its protein is CSVLAGAKRTEAFF.

This clonotype was counted only a few times. The rearrangement links TRBV4-1 to TRBJ2-1; D might be TRBD1 or TRBD2, each matching 5 bases. Germline CDR1 is MGHRA and CDR2 is YSYEKL. V shed 4 bases and J shed 2 bases, with 12 bases lying between them. The CDR3 sequence is 15 residues long. CDR3 nucleotide sequence: TGCGCCAGCAGCCCGCCAGCGGACACCTACAATGAGCAGTTCTTC. The encoded protein is CASSPPADTYNEQFF.

The chain employs TRBV7-2 and TRBJ2-7; 8 bases are a match to TRBD2. V lost 6 bases and J lost 9; bases outside the gene matches: 10. The germline V gene encodes CDR1 SGHTA and CDR2 FQGNSA. The CDR3 runs 13 residues. The CDR3 is CASSPAGGGSQYF. CDR3 DNA sequence: TGTGCCAGCAGTCCTGCTGGCGGGGGGTCGCAGTACTTC.

J is TRBJ2-2 and V is TRBV12-3 or TRBV12-4; 9 bases line up with TRBD2. V was clipped by 2 bases and J by 4 bases; unmatched bases: 8. The CDR3 is made up of 17 amino acids. CDR3 sequence reads: CASSLTRGGRTTGELFF. CDR3 sequence (DNA): TGTGCCAGCAGTTTAACGCGGGGGGGTCGGACCACCGGGGAGCTGTTTTTT.

The count of this clonotype is one. The J gene is TRBJ2-4, the V gene TRBV6-6; 10 bases align to TRBD1. The last part of the DNA fits TRBJ2-7 better; the J call may be wrong. The CDR3 contains 14 residues. Germline CDR1 MNHNY, CDR2 SVGAGI (reference sequence). The CDR3 sequence is CASRPHDRGHEQYF. CDR3 bases: TGTGCCAGCAGACCACATGACAGGGGGCACGAGCAGTACTTC.

This clonotype has a handful of counts. J is TRBJ1-2 and V is TRBV7-2; D is possibly TRBD1 (6 bases). CDR3 length: 12 amino acids. Germline CDR1 is SGHTA and CDR2 is FQGNSA. Deletions cut 5 bases from V and 8 bases from J, with 12 bases between. This CDR3 is CASSPHREGYTF. The CDR3 DNA reads as TGTGCCAGCAGCCCCCACAGGGAGGGCTACACCTTC.

V usage is TRBV3-1 and J usage is TRBJ2-1, with TRBD2 matching 9 bases. With 0 bases clipped from V and 11 bases from J, the junction kept 5 bases outside the gene matches. Germline values: CDR1 LGHDT, CDR2 YNNKEL (reference sequence). The CDR3 length is 14 residues. This chain's CDR3 is CASSQEREGGQQFF. For the CDR3, the DNA is TGTGCCAGCAGCCAAGAGCGGGAGGGGGGCCAGCAGTTCTTC.